Listed below are T cell receptor beta chains from one sample, sequenced in a study of cytomegalovirus exposure and HLA in healthy donors. Libraries were prepared by immunoSEQ multiplex PCR; TCRdb keeps only in-frame clonotypes and omits some of them. The sample lists tens of thousands of clones; approximately 84% were seen once. The specimen sequenced was PBMCs. The receptors originated from a man between 18 and 29 years old in good health and CMV-seronegative. CDR3s include the opening cysteine and the closing phenylalanine or tryptophan. D genes are given only for firm matches. Clone sizes are given selectively: once, few, many, or a class where the clone is expanded.

d_call j_call v_call clone_size cdr3_nt cdr3_aa
- TRBJ1-1 TRBV28 - TGTGCCAGCAGTTTGCCTGACAGGTCTGAAGCTTTCTTT CASSLPDRSEAFF
TRBD1 TRBJ2-3 TRBV29-1 few TGCAGCGTTCAGGGACAGAACCGGGCAGATACGCAGTATTTT CSVQGQNRADTQYF
TRBD1 TRBJ1-4 TRBV6-1 - TGTGCCAGCAGGACCAGGGGGGCTAATGAAAAACTGTTTTTT CASRTRGANEKLFF
- TRBJ2-3 TRBV5-1 few TGCGCCAGCAGCCGCTATAGCACAGATACGCAGTATTTT CASSRYSTDTQYF
- TRBJ1-2 TRBV5-1 few TGTGCCAGCAGCCCGCCTTTTACAGAAATCTATGGCTACACCTTC CASSPPFTEIYGYTF
TRBD1 TRBJ1-2 TRBV28 - TGTGCCAGCAGGAAGGGGGCGTCTGTTTATGGCTACACCTTC CASRKGASVYGYTF
- TRBJ2-3 TRBV19 - TGTGCCAGTAGTATAGCCGGGAATACGCAGTATTTT CASSIAGNTQYF
TRBD2 TRBJ2-3 TRBV30 - TGTGCCTGGAGTGTCGGTAGGACTAGCGGGTCTAGCACAGATACGCAGTATTTT CAWSVGRTSGSSTDTQYF
- TRBJ2-1 TRBV30 - TGTGCCTGGAGAAGACCACGGGACTCCAACGTCCATGAGCAGTTCTTC CAWRRPRDSNVHEQFF
TRBD2 TRBJ2-7 TRBV15 - TGTGCCACAAGACTAGCGGGAGTTTACGAGCAGTACTTC CATRLAGVYEQYF
- TRBJ1-1 TRBV18 - TGTGCCAGCTCACTCCGAGGACGGACTGACACTGAAGCTTTCTTT CASSLRGRTDTEAFF
- TRBJ2-3 TRBV7-6 - TGTGCCAGCAGCTTATTCACGGGCACAGATACGCAGTATTTT CASSLFTGTDTQYF
- TRBJ2-1 TRBV7-2 - TGTGCCAGCAGCTTAGGCGTACTCAGAGGCAATGAGCAGTTCTTC CASSLGVLRGNEQFF
- TRBJ2-1 TRBV7-2 few TGTGCCAGCAGCTCCGGGGGAGGCACCGATGAGCAGTTCTTC CASSSGGGTDEQFF
TRBD1 TRBJ1-5 TRBV11-2 - TGTGCCAGCAGCTTCGGGACAGTCAATCAGCCCCAGCATTTT CASSFGTVNQPQHF
TRBD2 TRBJ2-1 TRBV27 - TGTGCCAGCAGTTTATCGTACCCTCCTAGCGGGGGAGACAATGAGCAGTTCTTC CASSLSYPPSGGDNEQFF
TRBD1 TRBJ1-5 TRBV6-6 - TGTGCCAGTCGACAGGGAAATCAGCCCCAGCATTTT CASRQGNQPQHF
TRBD1 TRBJ1-3 TRBV5-1 - TGCGCCAGCAGCTTGGGGATACAGGGGGCTCTTGGAAACACCATATATTTT CASSLGIQGALGNTIYF
- TRBJ1-6 TRBV7-9 - TGTGCCAGCAGCCCTGATTGGGGGGGGAGCTCCTATAATTCACCCCTCCACTTT CASSPDWGGSSYNSPLHF
- TRBJ2-1 TRBV30 - TGTGCCTGGAGTGAGGGGCGGCAGGGACTCCAGTTCTTC CAWSEGRQGLQFF
TRBD2 TRBJ2-3 TRBV4-1 few TGCGCCAGCAGCCAAGACTTAGCGGGACCTAGCACAGATACGCAGTATTTT CASSQDLAGPSTDTQYF
TRBD1 TRBJ1-1 TRBV7-7 - TGTGCTAGCAGCCGACAGGGGGGCACTGAAGCTTTCTTT CASSRQGGTEAFF